This T cell receptor (beta chain) derives from a study of OX40 agonist ivuxolimab in advanced cancers. On the study more broadly: Ivuxolimab, an agonist antibody against OX40 (CD134), was given to patients.

With respect to this clone: Its antigen is undetermined.

Libraries were prepared by immunoSEQ multiplex PCR; TCRdb keeps only in-frame clonotypes and omits some of them. The sample holds around 65,000 clones, 88% seen once. Study-wide results and caveats: In CD8+ T cells, expanded clones were on average more numerous than in CD4+. Some patients who did not respond also had low normalized T-cell clonal expansion.

Germline CDR1 SEHNR, CDR2 FQNEAQ (reference sequence). The CDR3 runs to 15 residues. The V end was cut by 0 bases, the J end by 6 bases, with 12 bases between. The chain employs TRBV7-9 and TRBJ1-5; D gene uncertain. Sequencing was performed on CD4+ or CD8+ T cells sorted from blood, taken in a trial of the OX40 agonist ivuxolimab. This receptor was obtained from an adult with an advanced solid tumor such as melanoma, head and neck, liver or kidney cancer. The CDR3 nucleotides read TGTGCCAGCAGCTTAGCCGGGCCATCCGGTCAGCCCCAGCATTTT. This gives the protein CASSLAGPSGQPQHF.